The 8 T cell receptor beta chains below come from one sample, sequenced in a study of neoadjuvant anti-PD-1 for oral cavity cancer. Method: immunoSEQ multiplex PCR; TCRdb's copy keeps in-frame clones and lacks some. Counted here are 10,000 or so clones, around 63% occurring once; the ten biggest clones make up about 8.6%. The sample was tumor tissue, taken before nivolumab (anti-PD-1) treatment. The receptors were sampled from a person aged 40-85 years with oral cavity squamous cell carcinoma.

The V gene is TRBV5-1, the J gene TRBJ1-4; 7 bases are a match to TRBD1. The V gene's germline CDR1 is SGHRS and CDR2 YFSETQ. The V and J ends lost 4 bases and 1 base, in that order; junction bases with no gene match: 4. This CDR3 is 15 amino acids long. CDR3 sequence (DNA): TGCGCCAGCAGCACAAACAGGGGAACTAATGAAAAACTGTTTTTT. Amino acids: CASSTNRGTNEKLFF.

The chain links TRBV13 to TRBJ2-2, with a possible D match to TRBD2 (6 bases). CDR1 PRHDT and CDR2 FYEKMQ come from the germline V gene (reference sequence). The V end lost 4 bases, the J end lost 1 base, and 13 bases lay between the germline ends. The CDR3 has 16 residues. CDR3 in DNA: TGTGCCAGCAGCTCGGTAGGGGACTTGAACACCGGGGAGCTGTTTTTT. Translating gives CASSSVGDLNTGELFF.

The chain carries TRBV28 and TRBJ2-5, with D perhaps matching TRBD1 (5 bases). The CDR3 contains 16 residues. Trimming removed 4 bases at V and 6 bases at J, with 21 bases between. Germline CDR1 and CDR2: MDHEN and SYDVKM. CDR3 residues: CASSYSLVGVGKTQYF. In DNA, the CDR3 is TGTGCCAGCAGTTATAGTCTAGTAGGGGTCGGAAAGACCCAGTACTTC.

V gene TRBV7-3 combines with J gene TRBJ2-6; D is unclear. V was shortened by 2 bases and J by 0 bases, with 8 bases between the two germline ends. Germline V gives CDR1 SGHTA, CDR2 FQGTGA. The CDR3 contains 16 residues. This chain's CDR3 is CASSLVGTSGANVLTF. DNA for the CDR3: TGTGCCAGCAGCTTAGTCGGTACCTCTGGGGCCAACGTCCTGACTTTC.

The rearrangement links TRBV30 to TRBJ2-7; D ambiguous. CDR1 and CDR2 from the germline V gene are GTSNPN and SVGIG (reference sequence). The V gene lost 2 bases and the J gene lost 4 bases, with 6 bases spanning the gap. The CDR3 is 11 residues long. CDR3 sequence reads: CAWSLVYEQYF. CDR3 nucleotide sequence: TGTGCCTGGAGTCTAGTTTACGAGCAGTACTTC. The variable domain in full, with the rest retrieved from reference TRBV30 and TRBJ2-7, is SQTIHQWPATLVQPVGSPLSLECTVEGTSNPNLYWYRQAAGRGLQLLFYSVGIGQISSEVPQNLSASRPQDRQFILSSKKLLLSDSGFYLCAWSLVYEQYFGPGTRLTVT.

The V call is TRBV28, the J call TRBJ1-2; 9 bases agree with TRBD1. Germline V lookup: CDR1 MDHEN, CDR2 SYDVKM. The trim removed 5 bases at V and 3 bases at J, leaving 7 bases unmatched. The length of the CDR3 is 15 residues. The CDR3: CASSRRDRVDYGYTF. In DNA form, the CDR3 reads TGTGCCAGCAGTAGACGGGACAGGGTTGACTATGGCTACACCTTC.

The chain couples TRBV19 to TRBJ1-6; 9 bases match TRBD1. Looked up from germline, CDR1 is LNHDA and CDR2 is SQIVND (reference sequence). With 7 bases clipped from V and 6 bases from J, the junction kept 7 bases outside the gene matches. The CDR3 consists of 15 residues. CDR3 coding DNA: TGTGCCAGTACTATTTCGGGACAGGGTAATTCACCCCTCCACTTT. Protein sequence: CASTISGQGNSPLHF.

J is TRBJ2-3 and V is TRBV14, with 8 bases fitting TRBD2. V shed 6 bases, J shed 12 bases, and the junction held 5 bases outside the gene matches. Germline V CDR1 and CDR2: SGHDN, FVKESK. This CDR3 region has 11 residues. DNA for the CDR3: TGTGCCAGCAGTCGGGGGGGTCTCCAGTATTTT. Protein: CASSRGGLQYF.